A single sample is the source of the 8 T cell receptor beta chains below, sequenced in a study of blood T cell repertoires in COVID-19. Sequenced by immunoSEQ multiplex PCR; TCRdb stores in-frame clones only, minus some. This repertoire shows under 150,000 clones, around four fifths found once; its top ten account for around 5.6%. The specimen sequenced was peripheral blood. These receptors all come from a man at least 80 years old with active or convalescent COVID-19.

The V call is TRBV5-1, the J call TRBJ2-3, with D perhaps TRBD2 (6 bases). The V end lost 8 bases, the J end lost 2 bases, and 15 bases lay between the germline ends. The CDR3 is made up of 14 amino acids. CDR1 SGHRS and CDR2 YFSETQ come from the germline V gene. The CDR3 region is CASFPAGSTDTQYF. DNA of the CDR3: TGCGCCAGTTTTCCGGCGGGGTCCACAGATACGCAGTATTTT.

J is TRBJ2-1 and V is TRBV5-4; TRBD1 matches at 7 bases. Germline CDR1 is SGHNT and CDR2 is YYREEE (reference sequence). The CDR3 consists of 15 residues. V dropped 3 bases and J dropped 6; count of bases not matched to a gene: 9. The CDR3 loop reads CASSSGTASSNEQFF. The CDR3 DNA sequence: TGTGCCAGCAGCTCGGGGACAGCGTCGTCCAATGAGCAGTTCTTC.

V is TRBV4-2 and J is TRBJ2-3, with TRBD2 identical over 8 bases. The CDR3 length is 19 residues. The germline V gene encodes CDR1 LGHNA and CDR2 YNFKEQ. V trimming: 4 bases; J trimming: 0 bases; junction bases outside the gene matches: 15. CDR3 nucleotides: TGTGCCAGCAGCCGTCTGGGGGGCGGGGGGACAAAAAGCACAGATACGCAGTATTTT. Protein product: CASSRLGGGGTKSTDTQYF.

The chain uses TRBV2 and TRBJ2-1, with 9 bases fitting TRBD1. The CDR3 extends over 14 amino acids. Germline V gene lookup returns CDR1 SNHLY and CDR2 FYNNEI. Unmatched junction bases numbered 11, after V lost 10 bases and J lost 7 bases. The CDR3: CATDPGTGRNEQFF. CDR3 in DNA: TGTGCCACCGACCCCGGGACAGGGAGGAATGAGCAGTTCTTC.

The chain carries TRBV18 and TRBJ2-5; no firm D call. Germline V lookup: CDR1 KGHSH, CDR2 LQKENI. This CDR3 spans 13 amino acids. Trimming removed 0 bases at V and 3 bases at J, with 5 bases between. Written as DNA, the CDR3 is TGTGCCAGCTCACCACCGGCAAAAGAGACCCAGTACTTC. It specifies CASSPPAKETQYF.

The CDR3 bases are TGTGCCAGCAGCTCCCAGGCCGGGGGGTACAATGAGCAGTTCTTC. The encoded protein is CASSSQAGGYNEQFF. The chain combines TRBV7-2 with TRBJ2-1, with 7 nucleotides matching TRBD2. The germline CDR1 and CDR2 sequences are SGHTA and FQGNSA. The CDR3 sequence is 15 residues long. With 4 bases clipped from V and 4 bases from J, the junction kept 7 bases outside the gene matches.

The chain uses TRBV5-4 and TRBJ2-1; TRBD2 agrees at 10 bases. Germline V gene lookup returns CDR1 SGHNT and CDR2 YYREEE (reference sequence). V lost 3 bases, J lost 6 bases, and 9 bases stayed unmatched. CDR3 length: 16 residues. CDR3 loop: CASSSTLGLAVNEQFF. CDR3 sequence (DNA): TGTGCCAGCAGCTCCACCCTAGGACTAGCGGTCAATGAGCAGTTCTTC.

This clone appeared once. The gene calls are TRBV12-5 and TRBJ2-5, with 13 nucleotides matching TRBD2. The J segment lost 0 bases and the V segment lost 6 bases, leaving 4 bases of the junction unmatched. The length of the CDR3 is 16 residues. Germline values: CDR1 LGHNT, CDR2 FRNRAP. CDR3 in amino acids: CASGPGLAGDQETQYF. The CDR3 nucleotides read TGTGCTAGTGGCCCTGGACTAGCGGGGGACCAAGAGACCCAGTACTTC.